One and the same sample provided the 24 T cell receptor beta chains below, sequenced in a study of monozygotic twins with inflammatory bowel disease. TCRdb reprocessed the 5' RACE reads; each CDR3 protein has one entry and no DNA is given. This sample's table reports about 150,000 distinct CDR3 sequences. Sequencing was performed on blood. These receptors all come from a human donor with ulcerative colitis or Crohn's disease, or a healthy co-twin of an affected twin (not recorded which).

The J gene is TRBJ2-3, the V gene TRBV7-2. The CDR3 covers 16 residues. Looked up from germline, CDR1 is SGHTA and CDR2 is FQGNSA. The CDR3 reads CASSSKEDLGTDTQYF.

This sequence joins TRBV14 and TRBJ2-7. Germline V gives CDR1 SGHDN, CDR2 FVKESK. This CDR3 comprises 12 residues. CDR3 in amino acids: CASSVFFYEQYF.

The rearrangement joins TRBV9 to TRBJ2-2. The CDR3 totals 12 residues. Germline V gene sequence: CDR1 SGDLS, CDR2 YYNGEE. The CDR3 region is CASSVVGGELFF.

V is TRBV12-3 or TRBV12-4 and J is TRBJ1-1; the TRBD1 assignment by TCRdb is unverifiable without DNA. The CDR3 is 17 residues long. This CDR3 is CASSWEHRDRPNTEAFF.

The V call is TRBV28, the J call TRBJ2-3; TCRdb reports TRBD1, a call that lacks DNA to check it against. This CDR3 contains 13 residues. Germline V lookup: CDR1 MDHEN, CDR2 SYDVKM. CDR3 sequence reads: CASSLGATDTQYF.

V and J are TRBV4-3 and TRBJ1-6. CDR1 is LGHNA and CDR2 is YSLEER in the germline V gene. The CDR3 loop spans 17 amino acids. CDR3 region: CASSQEVRVQYNSPLHF.

The CDR3 sequence: CSVEGDRALETQYF. The chain uses TRBV29-1 and TRBJ2-5; lacking DNA, the TRBD1 call made by TCRdb goes unchecked. The CDR3 loop spans 14 amino acids. Per the germline V gene, CDR1 is SQVTM and CDR2 is ANQGSEA. Variable domain in full (rest from reference TRBV29-1 and TRBJ2-5): SAVISQKPSRDICQRGTSLTIQCQVDSQVTMMFWYRQQPGQSLTLIATANQGSEATYESGFVIDKFPISRPNLTFSTLTVSNMSPEDSSIYLCSVEGDRALETQYFGPGTRLLVL.

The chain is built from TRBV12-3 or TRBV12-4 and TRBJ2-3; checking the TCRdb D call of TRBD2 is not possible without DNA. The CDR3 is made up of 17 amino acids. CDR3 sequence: CASSLALAGVNTDTQYF.

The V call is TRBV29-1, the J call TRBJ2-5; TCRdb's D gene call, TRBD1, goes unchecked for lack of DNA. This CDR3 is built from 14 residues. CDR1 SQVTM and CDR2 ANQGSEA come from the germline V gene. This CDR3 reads CSLRSGQGQETQYF.

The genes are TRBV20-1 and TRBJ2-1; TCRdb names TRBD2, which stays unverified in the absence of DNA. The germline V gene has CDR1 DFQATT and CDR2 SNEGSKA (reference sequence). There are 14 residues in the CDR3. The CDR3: CSAYSGTSYNEQFF.

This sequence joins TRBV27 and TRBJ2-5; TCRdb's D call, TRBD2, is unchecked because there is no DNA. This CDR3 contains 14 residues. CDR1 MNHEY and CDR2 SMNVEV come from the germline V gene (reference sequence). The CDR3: CASSFGRRQETQYF.

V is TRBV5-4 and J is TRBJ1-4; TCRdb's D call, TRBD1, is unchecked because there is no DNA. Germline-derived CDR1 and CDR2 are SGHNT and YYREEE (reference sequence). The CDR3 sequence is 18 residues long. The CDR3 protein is CASSLTGGQGSTNEKLFF. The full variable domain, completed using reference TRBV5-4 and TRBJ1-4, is ETGVTQSPTHLIKTRGQQVTLRCSSQSGHNTVSWYQQALGQGPQFIFQYYREEENGRGNFPPRFSGLQFPNYSSELNVNALELDDSALYLCASSLTGGQGSTNEKLFFGSGTQLSVL.

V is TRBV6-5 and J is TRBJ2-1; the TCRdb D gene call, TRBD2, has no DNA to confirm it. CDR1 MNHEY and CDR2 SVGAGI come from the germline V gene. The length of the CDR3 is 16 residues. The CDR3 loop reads CASSYGLAESYNEQFF.

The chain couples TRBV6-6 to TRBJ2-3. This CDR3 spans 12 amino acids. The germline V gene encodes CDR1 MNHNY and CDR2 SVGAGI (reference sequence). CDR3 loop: CASGLAMDTQHF.

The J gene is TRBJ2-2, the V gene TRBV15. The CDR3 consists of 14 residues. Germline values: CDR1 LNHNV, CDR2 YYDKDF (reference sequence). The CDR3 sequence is CATEDRTNTGELFF. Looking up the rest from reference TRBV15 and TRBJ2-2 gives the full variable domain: DAMVIQNPRYQVTQFGKPVTLSCSQTLNHNVMYWYQQKSSQAPKLLFHYYDKDFNNEADTPDNFQSRRPNTSFCFLDIRSPGLGDTAMYLCATEDRTNTGELFFGEGSRLTVL.

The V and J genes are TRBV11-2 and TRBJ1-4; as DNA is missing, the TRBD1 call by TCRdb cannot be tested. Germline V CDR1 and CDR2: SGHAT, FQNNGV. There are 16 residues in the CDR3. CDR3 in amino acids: CASSLDYKGGVEKLFF.

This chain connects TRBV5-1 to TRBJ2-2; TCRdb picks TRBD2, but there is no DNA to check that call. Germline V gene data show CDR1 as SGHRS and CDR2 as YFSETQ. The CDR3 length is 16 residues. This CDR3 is CASSGSAGALPGELFF.

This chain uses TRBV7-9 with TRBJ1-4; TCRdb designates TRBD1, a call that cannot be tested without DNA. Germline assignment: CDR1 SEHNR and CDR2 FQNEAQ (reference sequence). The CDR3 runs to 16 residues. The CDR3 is CASSPWEGTGSEKLFF. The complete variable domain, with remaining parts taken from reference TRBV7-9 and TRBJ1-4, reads DTGVSQNPRHKITKRGQNVTFRCDPISEHNRLYWYRQTLGQGPEFLTYFQNEAQLEKSRLLSDRFSAERPKGSFSTLEIQRTEQGDSAMYLCASSPWEGTGSEKLFFGSGTQLSVL.

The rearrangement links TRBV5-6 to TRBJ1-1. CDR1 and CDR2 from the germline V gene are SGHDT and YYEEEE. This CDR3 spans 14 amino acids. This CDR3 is CASSLGVMNTEAFF. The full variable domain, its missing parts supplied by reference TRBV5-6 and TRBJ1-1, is DAGVTQSPTHLIKTRGQQVTLRCSPKSGHDTVSWYQQALGQGPQFIFQYYEEEERQRGNFPDRFSGHQFPNYSSELNVNALLLGDSALYLCASSLGVMNTEAFFGQGTRLTVV.

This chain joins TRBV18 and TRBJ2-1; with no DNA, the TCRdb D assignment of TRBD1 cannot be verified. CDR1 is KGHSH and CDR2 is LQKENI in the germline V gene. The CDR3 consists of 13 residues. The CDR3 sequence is CASSPRDRGEQFF.

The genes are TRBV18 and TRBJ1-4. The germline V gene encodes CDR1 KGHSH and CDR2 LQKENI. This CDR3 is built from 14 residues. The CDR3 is CASSPDIDTEKLFF.

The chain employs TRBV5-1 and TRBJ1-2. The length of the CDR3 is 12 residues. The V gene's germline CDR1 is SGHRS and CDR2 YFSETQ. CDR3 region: CASSLESDGYTF.

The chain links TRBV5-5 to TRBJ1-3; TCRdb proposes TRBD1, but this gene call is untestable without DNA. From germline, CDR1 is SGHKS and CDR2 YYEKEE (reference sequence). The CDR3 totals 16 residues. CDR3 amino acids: CASSLVGQGPGNTIYF. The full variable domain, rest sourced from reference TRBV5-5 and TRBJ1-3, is DAGVTQSPTHLIKTRGQQVTLRCSPISGHKSVSWYQQVLGQGPQFIFQYYEKEERGRGNFPDRFSARQFPNYSSELNVNALLLGDSALYLCASSLVGQGPGNTIYFGEGSWLTVV.

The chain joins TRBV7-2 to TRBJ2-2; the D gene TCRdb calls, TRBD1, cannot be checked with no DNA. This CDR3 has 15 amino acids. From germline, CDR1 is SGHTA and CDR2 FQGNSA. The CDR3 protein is CASSPDTGKIWELFF.